The next 3 T cell receptor beta chains were all read from a single sample in a study of blood T cell repertoires in COVID-19. Produced via immunoSEQ multiplex PCR; TCRdb's table is partial and in-frame only. The sample has hundreds of thousands of clones, approximately 86% seen once; the top ten hold 2.1%. The sequenced sample consisted of peripheral blood. These receptors all come from a woman in her twenties or thirties who had recovered from COVID-19.

The chain recombines TRBV4-1 with TRBJ2-1; D might be TRBD2 (5 bases). The CDR3 has 14 amino acids. Deletions cut 0 bases from V and 7 bases from J, with 10 bases between. CDR1 and CDR2 (germline): MGHRA, YSYEKL. The CDR3 DNA reads as TGCGCCAGCAGCCAAGATAGAGGGCTAAATGAGCAGTTCTTC. Protein sequence: CASSQDRGLNEQFF.

This rearrangement joins TRBV11-3 to TRBJ2-2; weak D call: TRBD2 (5 bases). The CDR3 sequence is 16 residues long. V was shortened by 1 base and J by 0 bases, with 9 bases between the two germline ends. Looked up from germline, CDR1 is SGHNT and CDR2 is YENEEA. CDR3 protein: CASSLGEKPNTGELFF. The CDR3 bases are TGTGCCAGCAGCTTAGGGGAGAAACCGAACACCGGGGAGCTGTTTTTT.

The rearrangement joins TRBV6-5 to TRBJ2-2; 9 bases map to TRBD1. The V gene end was trimmed by 4 bases and the J gene end by 3 bases; junction bases not matched to a gene: 3. CDR3 length equals 15 residues. Germline V gene sequence: CDR1 MNHEY, CDR2 SVGAGI. The chain's CDR3 is CASSSRTGDTGELFF. Written as DNA, the CDR3 is TGTGCCAGCAGTTCACGGACAGGGGACACCGGGGAGCTGTTTTTT.